This T cell receptor (beta chain) was captured in a study of CD8+CD57+ T cells in acquired aplastic anemia. Background on the study: Sorted CD4+ plus CD8+ cells gave DNA averaging 3.2 ug. Study findings and constraints: Patients and controls had CD8+ Simpson's diversity values that were not significantly distinct. Overlap between patients and controls comprised twenty-nine CD8+ CDR3 sequences.

Both TCR beta VDJ combination and CDR3 sequence profiling were carried out. Genomic DNA was the template for this profiling. TCRdb re-derived calls from the reads in MiXCR, one entry per CDR3 protein. The table shows hundreds of thousands of distinct CDR3 sequences, with 55% to 75% occurring only once. With 9 bases clipped from V and 3 bases from J, the junction kept 7 bases outside the gene matches. Germline CDR1 reads LNHDA; CDR2 reads SQIVND (reference sequence). CDR3 length equals 14 residues. With respect to this clonotype: Antigen specificity is unknown.

The source of this sequence is a human donor in good health, serving as a control. This chain uses TRBV19 with TRBJ1-5; 8 nucleotides line up with TRBD1. Input material: sorted CD4+, CD8+, or CD8+CD57+ T cells (not recorded which) from PBMCs. CDR3: CASTGQGLNQPQHF. The DNA for the CDR3 is TGTGCCAGCACCGGACAGGGTCTCAATCAGCCCCAGCATTTT. Looking up the rest from reference TRBV19 and TRBJ1-5 gives the full variable domain: DGGITQSPKYLFRKEGQNVTLSCEQNLNHDAMYWYRQDPGQGLRLIYYSQIVNDFQKGDIAEGYSVSREKKESFPLTVTSAQKNPTAFYLCASTGQGLNQPQHFGDGTRLSIL.